This TCR beta chain is drawn from a study of T cells in localized non-small cell lung cancer. Trimming stripped 6 bases from V and 0 bases from J, with 12 bases between. Per germline, CDR1 MNHGY and CDR2 SAAAGT. The CDR3 contains 15 residues. The table came from immunoSEQ multiplex PCR; TCRdb's copy has only in-frame clones and leaves some out. This sample carries a few thousand clones, roughly 20% of them seen once, and the ten largest clones take 8.5% to 9.5%. The sample holds a few counts of this clone. The chain employs TRBV6-8 and TRBJ2-1; D not certain. The specimen comprised lung tumor tissue, sampled before any cancer treatment. The clonotype was recovered from a woman aged 35-70 years with stage III squamous cell lung carcinoma. The CDR3 nucleotides are TGTGCCAGCAGCACTACTCCGAGCTCCTACAATGAGCAGTTCTTC. Translation: CASSTTPSSYNEQFF.